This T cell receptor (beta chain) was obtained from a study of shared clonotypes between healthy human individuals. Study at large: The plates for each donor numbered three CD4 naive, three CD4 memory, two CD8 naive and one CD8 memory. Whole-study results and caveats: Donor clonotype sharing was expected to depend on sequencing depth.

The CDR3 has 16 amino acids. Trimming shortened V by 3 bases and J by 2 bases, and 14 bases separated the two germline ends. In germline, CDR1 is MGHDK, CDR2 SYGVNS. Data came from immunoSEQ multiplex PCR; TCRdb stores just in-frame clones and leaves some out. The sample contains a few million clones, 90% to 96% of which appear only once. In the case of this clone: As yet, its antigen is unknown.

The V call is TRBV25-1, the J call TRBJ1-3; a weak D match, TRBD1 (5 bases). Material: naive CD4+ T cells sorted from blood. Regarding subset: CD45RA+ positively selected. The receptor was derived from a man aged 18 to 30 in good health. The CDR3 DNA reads TGTGCCAGCAGTGAGTGGGGGGAAGGAACTGGAAACACCATATATTTT. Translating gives CASSEWGEGTGNTIYF.